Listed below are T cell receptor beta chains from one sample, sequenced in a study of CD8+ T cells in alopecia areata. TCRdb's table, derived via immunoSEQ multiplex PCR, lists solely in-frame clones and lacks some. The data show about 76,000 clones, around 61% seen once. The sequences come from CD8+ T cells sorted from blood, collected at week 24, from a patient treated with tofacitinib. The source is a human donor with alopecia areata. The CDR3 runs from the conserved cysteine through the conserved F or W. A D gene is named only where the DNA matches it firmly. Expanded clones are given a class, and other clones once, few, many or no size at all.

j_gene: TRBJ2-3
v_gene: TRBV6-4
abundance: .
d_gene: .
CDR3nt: TGTGCCAGCAGTGACGGGGGCGGCACAGATACGCAGTATTTT
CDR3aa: CASSDGGGTDTQYF

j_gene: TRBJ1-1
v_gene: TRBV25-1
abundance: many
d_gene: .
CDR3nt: TGTGCCAGCCCGCGTTATCACTCCCTGAACACTGAAGCTTTCTTT
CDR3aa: CASPRYHSLNTEAFF

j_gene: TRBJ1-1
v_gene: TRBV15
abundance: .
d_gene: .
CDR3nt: TGTGCCACCAGCAGAGGGGGGGTATCTGAAGCTTTCTTT
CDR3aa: CATSRGGVSEAFF

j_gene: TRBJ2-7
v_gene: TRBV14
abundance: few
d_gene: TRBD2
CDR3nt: TGTGCCAGCAGCCAGAGCGGCGCTAGCGGATACTACGAGCAGTACTTC
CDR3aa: CASSQSGASGYYEQYF

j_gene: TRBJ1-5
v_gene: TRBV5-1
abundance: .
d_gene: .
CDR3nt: TGCGCCAGCAGCTTGGAACCGGACTCGCCCCAGCATTTT
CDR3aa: CASSLEPDSPQHF

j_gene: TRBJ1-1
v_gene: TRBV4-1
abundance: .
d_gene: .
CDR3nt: TGCGCCAGCAGACTCGGAGGGGGGATCCTCACTGAAGCTTTCTTT
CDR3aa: CASRLGGGILTEAFF

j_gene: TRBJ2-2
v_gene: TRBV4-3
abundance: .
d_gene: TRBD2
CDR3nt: TGCGCCAGCAGCCCCGCTTACGAGGCGGGAGACACCGGGGAGCTGTTTTTT
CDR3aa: CASSPAYEAGDTGELFF

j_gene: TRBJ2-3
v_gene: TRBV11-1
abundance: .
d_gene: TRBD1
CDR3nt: TGTGCCAGCAGCTTTTTATGGGACAGGGTAACGGAAGATACGCAGTATTTT
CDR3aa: CASSFLWDRVTEDTQYF

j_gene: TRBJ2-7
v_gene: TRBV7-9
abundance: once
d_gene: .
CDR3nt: TGTGCCAGCAGCTTAGGGGATAACTACGAGCAGTACTTC
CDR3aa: CASSLGDNYEQYF

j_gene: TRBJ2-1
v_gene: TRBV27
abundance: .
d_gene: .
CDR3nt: TGTGCCAGCAGCCCCGACTTGAGCTCCTACAATGAGCAGTTCTTC
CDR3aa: CASSPDLSSYNEQFF

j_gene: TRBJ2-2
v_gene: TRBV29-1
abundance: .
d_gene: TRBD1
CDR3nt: TGCAGCGCAAGACAGGGGAACACCGGGGAGCTGTTTTTT
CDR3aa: CSARQGNTGELFF